These 3 T cell receptor beta chains share one sample of origin, sequenced in a study of blood T cell repertoires in COVID-19. Method: immunoSEQ multiplex PCR; TCRdb's copy keeps in-frame clones and lacks some. Of 75,000 to 100,000 clones listed, approximately 91% are singletons. The sample taken for sequencing was peripheral blood. Source of these receptors: a man between 65 and 85 years old with acute or convalescent COVID-19.

V is TRBV6-1 and J is TRBJ2-7, with unresolved D. This CDR3 has 13 amino acids. The germline V gene has CDR1 MNHNS and CDR2 SASEGT. V shed 3 bases and J shed 6 bases, with 12 bases lying between them. CDR3 loop: CASSDNRVGEQYF. In DNA form, the CDR3 reads TGTGCCAGCAGTGATAACCGGGTTGGCGAGCAGTACTTC.

The CDR3 protein is CASSPHRSYEQYF. DNA for the CDR3: TGTGCCAGCAGTCCTCATAGATCCTACGAGCAGTACTTC. This chain uses TRBV6-5 with TRBJ2-7; D is undetermined. Germline CDR1 and CDR2: MNHEY and SVGAGI. Trimming took off 5 bases at V and 1 base at J, with 9 bases between the two ends. CDR3 size: 13 residues.

The CDR3 DNA follows: TGTGCCAGCAGTGATAACAGGGCAAACTATGGCTACACCTTC. This codes for CASSDNRANYGYTF. This chain joins TRBV2 and TRBJ1-2; possible D gene TRBD1, 6 bases. Germline-derived CDR1 and CDR2 are SNHLY and FYNNEI. This CDR3 region has 14 residues. Trimming left V 3 bases short and J 2 bases short, with 10 bases between.